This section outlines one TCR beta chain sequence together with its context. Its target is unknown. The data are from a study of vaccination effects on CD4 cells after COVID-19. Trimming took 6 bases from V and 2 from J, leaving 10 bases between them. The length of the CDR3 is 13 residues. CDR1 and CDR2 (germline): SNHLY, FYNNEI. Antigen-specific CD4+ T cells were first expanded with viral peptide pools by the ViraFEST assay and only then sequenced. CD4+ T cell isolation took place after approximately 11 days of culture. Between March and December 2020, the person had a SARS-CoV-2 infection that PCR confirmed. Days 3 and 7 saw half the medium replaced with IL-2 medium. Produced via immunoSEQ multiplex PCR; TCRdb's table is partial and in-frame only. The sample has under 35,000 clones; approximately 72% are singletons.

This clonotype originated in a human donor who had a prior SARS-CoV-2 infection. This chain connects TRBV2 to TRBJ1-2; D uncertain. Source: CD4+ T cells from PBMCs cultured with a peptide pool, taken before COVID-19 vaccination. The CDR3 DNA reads TGTGCCAGCAGCGCCGCCGGGAACTATGGCTACACCTTC. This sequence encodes CASSAAGNYGYTF.